What follows is one TCR beta chain and its context. No antigen is known for it. The PBMCs were taken from more than 8 ml of fresh peripheral blood. V lost 11 bases and J lost 1, with 14 bases in between. This CDR3 comprises 13 residues. From germline, CDR1 is SGHAT and CDR2 FQNNGV. There were TCR beta CDR3 regions amplified from RNA transcripts. The TCR CDR3 was amplified in a first-round RT-PCR using the HTBI primer set. TCRdb called the multiplex PCR reads again in MiXCR, with one record for every CDR3 protein. Among under 350,000 distinct CDR3 sequences listed, around 15% were seen once. The data derive from a study of T cells in Graves' hyperthyroidism and ophthalmopathy. Study findings and constraints: Prediction of ophthalmopathy progression came a median around 7.1 months pre-onset. Most clonotypes expanded in thyroid above 0.001 were likewise present in blood.

V and J are TRBV11-2 and TRBJ1-1; D gene unclear. This sequence originates from a woman between 55 and 75 years old with Graves' ophthalmopathy. The sequencing sample was made of blood. CDR3 region: CAVSPEPNTEAFF. DNA of the CDR3: TGTGCCGTATCCCCGGAGCCGAACACTGAAGCTTTCTTT.